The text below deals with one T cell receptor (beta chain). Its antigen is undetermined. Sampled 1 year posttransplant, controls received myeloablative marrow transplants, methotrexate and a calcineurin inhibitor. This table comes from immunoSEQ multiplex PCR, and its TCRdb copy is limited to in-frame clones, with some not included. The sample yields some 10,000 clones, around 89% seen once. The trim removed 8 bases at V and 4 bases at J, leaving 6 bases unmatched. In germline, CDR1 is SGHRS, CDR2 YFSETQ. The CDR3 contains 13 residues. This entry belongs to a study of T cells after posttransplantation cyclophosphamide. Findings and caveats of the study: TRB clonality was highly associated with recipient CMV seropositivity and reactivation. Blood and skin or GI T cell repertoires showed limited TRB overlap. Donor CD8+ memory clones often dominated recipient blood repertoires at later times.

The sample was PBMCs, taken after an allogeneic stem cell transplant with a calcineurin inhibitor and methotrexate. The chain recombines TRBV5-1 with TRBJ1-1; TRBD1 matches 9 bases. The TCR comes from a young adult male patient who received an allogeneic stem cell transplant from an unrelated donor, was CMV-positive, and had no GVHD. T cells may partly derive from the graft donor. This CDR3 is CASEQGAGTEAFF. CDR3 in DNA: TGCGCCAGTGAACAGGGGGCAGGCACTGAAGCTTTCTTT.